These 32 T cell receptor beta chains were sequenced from one sample in a study of blood T cell repertoires in COVID-19. Generated by immunoSEQ multiplex PCR, the TCRdb table keeps only in-frame clones and is missing some. The sample lists approximately 200,000 clones, under 90% occurring once. The sample taken for sequencing was peripheral blood. The receptors derive from a woman of 80 years or more with COVID-19, enrolled during active disease.

V is TRBV6-5 and J is TRBJ1-6; no definite D call. Deletions cut 6 bases from V and 12 bases from J, with 12 bases between. The CDR3 spans 12 residues. From germline, CDR1 is MNHEY and CDR2 SVGAGI. The DNA for the CDR3 is TGTGCCAGCAGCCAGCTTCTAGGACCCCTCCACTTT. It translates to CASSQLLGPLHF.

The chain employs TRBV21-1 and TRBJ1-6; the table's TRBD1 call for D was not verified on the DNA. TRBV21-1 has pseudogene status. The CDR3 spans 12 residues. The CDR3 spells CASNRTNSPLHF. The DNA for the CDR3 is TGTGCCAGCAACAGAACTAATTCACCCCTCCACTTT.

In its sample, this clone was seen a few times. This rearrangement joins TRBV19 to TRBJ2-7, with 13 bases matching TRBD2. Germline V gene sequence: CDR1 LNHDA, CDR2 SQIVND (reference sequence). The CDR3 covers 15 residues. The junction had 10 bases not matched to a gene; V was cut back by 10 bases and J by 4 bases. The CDR3 sequence: CATEGGTSGEYEQYF. The CDR3 coding sequence is TGTGCCACCGAAGGGGGGACTAGCGGGGAGTACGAGCAGTACTTC.

The rearrangement links TRBV28 to TRBJ1-1; D not resolved. This CDR3 has 14 amino acids. V lost 1 base to trimming and J lost 2 bases, with 8 bases between them. CDR1 is MDHEN and CDR2 is SYDVKM in the germline V gene. The CDR3 region has the DNA TGTGCCAGCAGTTTATTTAGATTTAACACTGAAGCTTTCTTT. As protein: CASSLFRFNTEAFF.

This clone was counted between two and nine times. The chain recombines TRBV30 with TRBJ1-2, with unresolved D. Germline CDR1 is GTSNPN and CDR2 is SVGIG (reference sequence). The V gene lost 5 bases and the J gene lost 3 bases, with 7 bases spanning the gap. There are 11 residues in the CDR3. The CDR3 sequence is CAWGPDYGYTF. The CDR3 region has the DNA TGTGCCTGGGGGCCGGACTATGGCTACACCTTC.

The gene calls are TRBV4-1 and TRBJ2-3, with 7 bases identical to TRBD2. The germline gives CDR1 MGHRA, CDR2 YSYEKL. This CDR3 is 15 amino acids long. Trimming at V came to 6 bases and at J to 5 bases, leaving 11 bases not matched to a gene. CDR3 nucleotides: TGCGCCAGCAGACAGACGGGAGGAGCCGGAGATACGCAGTATTTT. Residues: CASRQTGGAGDTQYF.

V gene TRBV2 combines with J gene TRBJ1-6, with 10 nucleotides matching TRBD1. V trimming: 8 bases; J trimming: 7 bases; junction bases outside the gene matches: 2. The germline CDR1 and CDR2 sequences are SNHLY and FYNNEI. CDR3 length equals 13 residues. CDR3 region: CASGGQGNSPLHF. For the CDR3, the DNA is TGTGCCAGCGGGGGACAGGGGAATTCACCCCTCCACTTT.

The gene calls are TRBV24-1 and TRBJ2-2; 7 bases agree with TRBD2. J was trimmed by 5 bases and V by 5 bases; bases with no gene match: 10. The CDR3 is 16 residues long. CDR1 and CDR2 from the germline V gene are KGHDR and SFDVKD. CDR3 DNA sequence: TGTGCCACCAGTGTAGCGGGCAGGGAAGGGACCGGGGAGCTGTTTTTT. The encoded protein is CATSVAGREGTGELFF.

This chain joins TRBV6-5 and TRBJ2-7, with 12 bases fitting TRBD2. CDR1 is MNHEY and CDR2 is SVGAGI in the germline V gene. V gave up 7 bases and J gave up 3 bases; unmatched junction bases: 7. The length of the CDR3 is 15 residues. CDR3 sequence (DNA): TGTGCCAGCAAGACAACTAGCGGGGGGAGCTACGAGCAGTACTTC. It encodes CASKTTSGGSYEQYF.

The genes are TRBV28 and TRBJ2-1; weak D call: TRBD1 (7 bases). Deletions cut 7 bases from V and 8 bases from J, with 18 bases between. The CDR3 contains 14 residues. CDR1 is MDHEN and CDR2 is SYDVKM in the germline V gene. In DNA form, the CDR3 reads TGTGCCAGCATCGGAGGGGGCAGAAAGGATGAGCAGTTCTTC. Residues: CASIGGGRKDEQFF.

This clone was counted a single time. The V and J genes are TRBV6-5 and TRBJ1-4; D perhaps matches TRBD1 (6 bases). The germline V gene has CDR1 MNHEY and CDR2 SVGAGI. This CDR3 has 13 residues. Between the trimmed V and J ends, which lost 8 bases and 3 bases, there was a span of 10 bases. The CDR3 nucleotides read TGTGCCAGCTATAAGGGGGCTAATGAAAAACTGTTTTTT. This codes for CASYKGANEKLFF.

V and J are TRBV11-2 and TRBJ1-4, with 10 nucleotides matching TRBD1. Germline assignment: CDR1 SGHAT and CDR2 FQNNGV. This CDR3 is built from 15 residues. The V and J ends lost 5 bases and 8 bases, in that order; junction bases with no gene match: 8. CDR3 loop: CASSPMGQGNEKLFF. For the CDR3, the DNA is TGTGCCAGCAGCCCAATGGGACAGGGGAACGAAAAACTGTTTTTT.

Only a few counts were recorded for this clone. The rearrangement links TRBV6-1 to TRBJ2-2; TRBD2 aligns across 10 bases. Trimming removed 2 bases from V and 5 bases from J; junction bases left unmatched: 11. Germline lookup yields CDR1 MNHNS and CDR2 SASEGT. The length of the CDR3 is 18 residues. DNA of the CDR3: TGTGCCAGCAGTGAAACGGAGGGAGCGGGGGGGTGGACCGGGGAGCTGTTTTTT. Protein product: CASSETEGAGGWTGELFF.

The chain employs TRBV10-3 and TRBJ1-1, with 7 bases aligning to TRBD1. Unmatched junction bases numbered 5, after V lost 9 bases and J lost 1 base. Germline CDR1 reads ENHRY; CDR2 reads SYGVKD. The CDR3 loop spans 13 amino acids. In nucleotides, the CDR3 is TGTGCCATTCACAGGGGCCCGAACACTGAAGCTTTCTTT. Its translation: CAIHRGPNTEAFF.

This chain joins TRBV28 and TRBJ1-5; D is uncertain. Germline V lookup: CDR1 MDHEN, CDR2 SYDVKM. There are 12 residues in the CDR3. V lost 5 bases and J 7 bases, leaving 9 bases between the germline ends. DNA of the CDR3: TGTGCCAGCAGTGGTTCCGGGCAGCCCCAGCATTTT. The encoded protein is CASSGSGQPQHF.

The chain couples TRBV10-1 to TRBJ2-3, with 11 positions matching TRBD2. V was clipped by 3 bases and J by 11 bases; unmatched bases: 16. Germline V gives CDR1 WNHNN, CDR2 SYGVQD (reference sequence). The CDR3 is 17 residues long. The CDR3 DNA follows: TGCGCCAGCAGTGACACAGGGCTAGCGGGGGGCTTAAGTATGCAGTATTTT. Amino acid sequence: CASSDTGLAGGLSMQYF.

The chain is built from TRBV28 and TRBJ2-7; 10 bases map to TRBD1. Germline CDR1 and CDR2: MDHEN and SYDVKM. This CDR3 contains 13 residues. Trimming cost V 6 bases and J 11 bases; bases outside gene matches: 10. CDR3 sequence: CASSYRDRGLKYV. CDR3 nucleotides: TGTGCCAGCAGCTATCGGGACAGGGGACTGAAGTACGTC.

This CDR3 is CASRRQGSGTGELFF. The CDR3 bases are TGTGCCAGCAGGCGACAGGGGTCGGGCACCGGGGAGCTGTTTTTT. The rearrangement uses TRBV6-5 and TRBJ2-2; TRBD1 aligns across 8 bases. V dropped 6 bases and J dropped 4; count of bases not matched to a gene: 7. The CDR3 runs 15 residues. Germline CDR1 is MNHEY and CDR2 is SVGAGI.

The chain recombines TRBV5-1 with TRBJ1-3, with 9 bases lining up with TRBD1. The trim removed 4 bases at V and 2 bases at J, leaving 7 bases unmatched. The CDR3 runs 16 residues. Germline CDR1 and CDR2: SGHRS and YFSETQ. In DNA, the CDR3 is TGCGCCAGCAGCACCGGACAGGGGACGACTGGAAACACCATATATTTT. Protein: CASSTGQGTTGNTIYF. The full variable domain, completed using reference TRBV5-1 and TRBJ1-3, is KAGVTQTPRYLIKTRGQQVTLSCSPISGHRSVSWYQQTPGQGLQFLFEYFSETQRNKGNFPGRFSGRQFSNSRSEMNVSTLELGDSALYLCASSTGQGTTGNTIYFGEGSWLTVV.

This chain connects TRBV5-5 to TRBJ1-3, with D unclear. Trimming removed 4 bases at V and 4 bases at J, with 15 bases between. Germline CDR1 and CDR2: SGHKS and YYEKEE (reference sequence). This CDR3 has 15 amino acids. DNA for the CDR3: TGTGCCAGCAGCCGCGACCCCGGAGAAGGAAACACCATATATTTT. It is translated as CASSRDPGEGNTIYF.

The J gene is TRBJ1-2, the V gene TRBV10-3; D is undetermined. The CDR3 runs 14 residues. V lost 6 bases and J lost 7, with 18 bases in between. Germline CDR1 ENHRY, CDR2 SYGVKD. Written as DNA, the CDR3 is TGTGCCATCAGCGCGCTGGAGGCGGCGTTTGGCTACACCTTC. Protein sequence: CAISALEAAFGYTF.

The chain combines TRBV4-2 with TRBJ2-7; TRBD2 aligns across 13 bases. The CDR3 is made up of 14 amino acids. The germline V gene has CDR1 LGHNA and CDR2 YNFKEQ. Trimming cost V 8 bases and J 6 bases; bases outside gene matches: 7. CDR3 region: CASSTGTSGIEQYF. DNA for the CDR3: TGTGCCAGCTCTACCGGGACTAGCGGGATCGAGCAGTACTTC.

This rearrangement joins TRBV7-9 to TRBJ1-1; 9 bases match TRBD1. CDR1 is SEHNR and CDR2 is FQNEAQ in the germline V gene (reference sequence). The CDR3 spans 16 residues. V lost 0 bases and J lost 4; bases outside the gene matches: 6. CDR3 amino acids: CASSLATGGRGTEAFF. CDR3 coding DNA: TGTGCCAGCAGCTTAGCCACAGGGGGCCGGGGCACTGAAGCTTTCTTT.

The chain uses TRBV5-1 and TRBJ1-4; 7 positions match TRBD1. This CDR3 is 15 amino acids long. After removal of 3 bases from V and 4 bases from J, the junction contained 6 bases not matched to a gene. The germline gives CDR1 SGHRS, CDR2 YFSETQ. CDR3 in DNA: TGCGCCAGCAGCTGGACAGGTCAGCTTAATGAAAAACTGTTTTTT. Encoded protein: CASSWTGQLNEKLFF.

The chain couples TRBV10-3 to TRBJ1-5; D ambiguous. Germline V gene lookup returns CDR1 ENHRY and CDR2 SYGVKD. V lost 3 bases to trimming and J lost 1 base, with 10 bases between them. This CDR3 is 15 amino acids long. The CDR3 protein is CAISESGQSNQPQHF. DNA for the CDR3: TGTGCCATCAGTGAATCAGGTCAAAGCAATCAGCCCCAGCATTTT.

The V gene is TRBV3-1 (or the pseudogene TRBV3-2), the J gene TRBJ2-3; the match to TRBD1 covers 9 bases. J lost 4 bases, V lost 8 bases, and 7 bases had no gene match. Germline V lookup: CDR1 LGHDT, CDR2 YNNKEL (reference sequence). The CDR3 runs to 14 residues. Here the CDR3 DNA reads TGTGCCAGCGGACTAGGACAGGGGTCAGATACGCAGTATTTT. Translation: CASGLGQGSDTQYF.

The chain couples TRBV9 to TRBJ2-2; 14 positions match TRBD2. The CDR3 runs 16 residues. Germline loops: CDR1 SGDLS, CDR2 YYNGEE. Unmatched junction bases numbered 0, after V lost 0 bases and J lost 5 bases. CDR3 coding DNA: TGTGCCAGCAGCGTAGGACTAGCGGGGGGGACCGGGGAGCTGTTTTTT. Amino acid sequence: CASSVGLAGGTGELFF.

The gene calls are TRBV27 and TRBJ1-2; the match to TRBD1 covers 12 bases. Germline lookup yields CDR1 MNHEY and CDR2 SMNVEV (reference sequence). CDR3 length: 15 residues. The V segment lost 5 bases and the J segment 6 bases; nucleotides outside the gene matches: 7. CDR3 DNA sequence: TGTGCCAGCAGTCGGGACAGGGGGCGCGGGAATGGCTACACCTTC. This sequence encodes CASSRDRGRGNGYTF.

This clone was observed once. The chain couples TRBV5-6 to TRBJ2-7; D perhaps matches TRBD1 (5 bases). This CDR3 comprises 12 residues. The germline CDR1 and CDR2 sequences are SGHDT and YYEEEE. Trimming stripped 4 bases from V and 4 bases from J, with 9 bases between. For the CDR3, the DNA is TGTGCCAGCAGCCAAACAGGATACGAGCAGTACGTC. It encodes CASSQTGYEQYV.

The chain couples TRBV5-1 to TRBJ2-2; possible D gene TRBD1, 6 bases. Germline V gives CDR1 SGHRS, CDR2 YFSETQ. Deletions cut 0 bases from V and 7 bases from J, with 22 bases between. CDR3 length: 18 residues. The CDR3 loop reads CASSLEAQGLGTSGELFF. DNA for the CDR3: TGCGCCAGCAGCTTGGAGGCGCAGGGGTTGGGGACCAGCGGGGAGCTGTTTTTT.

J is TRBJ1-2 and V is TRBV7-9; 9 bases agree with TRBD1. The V segment lost 5 bases and the J segment 7 bases; nucleotides outside the gene matches: 8. The germline V gene has CDR1 SEHNR and CDR2 FQNEAQ (reference sequence). CDR3 length: 14 residues. CDR3 region: CASSPGDRAGGYTF. The DNA of the CDR3 is TGTGCCAGCAGCCCAGGGGACAGGGCGGGTGGCTACACCTTC.

This clone was counted only a few times. The chain has TRBV4-1 and TRBJ1-6; 8 nucleotides match TRBD1. This CDR3 region has 15 residues. Losses at the gene ends were 1 base for V and 9 bases for J; bases not matched to a gene: 5. CDR1 and CDR2 from the germline V gene are MGHRA and YSYEKL. The chain's CDR3 is CASSQVDREGSPLHF. The CDR3 coding sequence is TGCGCCAGCAGCCAAGTGGACAGGGAGGGTTCACCCCTCCACTTT.